This is a list of T cell receptor beta chains from one sample in a study of T cell changes during pregnancy in multiple sclerosis. Sequencing was performed with immunoSEQ multiplex PCR; in TCRdb, only in-frame clones are kept and a portion is missing. The sample yields approximately 89,000 clones, 94% seen once. The sample was peripheral blood, taken in the third trimester of pregnancy. The receptors here all came from a female donor with multiple sclerosis, enrolled in a pregnancy study. CDR3s include the opening cysteine and the closing phenylalanine or tryptophan. A D gene is named only where the DNA matches it firmly. Size is omitted from some rows. Given values are once, few, many or a class for expanded clones.

clone_size | j_call | v_call | d_call | cdr3_aa | cdr3_nt
NA | TRBJ2-5 | TRBV18 | TRBD1 | CASSLRGTGQETQYF | TGTGCCAGCTCACTACGCGGGACAGGCCAAGAGACCCAGTACTTC
NA | TRBJ2-7 | TRBV5-4 | NA | CAVRAETYEQYF | TGTGCAGTCAGGGCTGAAACCTACGAGCAGTACTTC
once | TRBJ1-2 | TRBV15 | NA | CATSRVKAGGNGYTF | TGTGCCACCAGCAGAGTTAAAGCGGGTGGTAATGGCTACACCTTC
NA | TRBJ1-1 | TRBV5-1 | TRBD1 | CASSVRGQWNTEAFF | TGCGCCAGCAGCGTCAGGGGGCAATGGAACACTGAAGCTTTCTTT
NA | TRBJ1-5 | TRBV6-1 | NA | CASINRDGEPQHF | TGTGCCAGCATTAACAGGGACGGGGAGCCCCAGCATTTT
once | TRBJ2-7 | TRBV4-1 | NA | CASSHGGPSYEQYF | TGCGCCAGCAGCCATGGGGGCCCCTCCTACGAGCAGTACTTC
NA | TRBJ2-3 | TRBV5-1 | NA | CASRYSGNTQYF | TGCGCCAGCAGATATTCGGGAAATACGCAGTATTTT
NA | TRBJ2-7 | TRBV29-1 | NA | CSVFEHYEQYF | TGCAGCGTTTTCGAGCATTACGAGCAGTACTTC
NA | TRBJ2-5 | TRBV6-1 | NA | CASSVFGGETQYF | TGTGCCAGCAGTGTCTTCGGCGGGGAGACCCAGTACTTC
NA | TRBJ2-7 | TRBV18 | TRBD1 | CASSWRQGESYEQYF | TGTGCCAGCTCATGGCGGCAGGGGGAATCCTACGAGCAGTACTTC
few | TRBJ1-5 | TRBV4-1 | TRBD1 | CASSQGRGGINQPQHF | TGCGCCAGCAGCCAAGGGAGAGGGGGCATAAATCAGCCCCAGCATTTT
NA | TRBJ1-5 | TRBV5-6 | TRBD1 | CASSSGTGGYQPQHF | TGTGCCAGCAGCTCCGGGACAGGGGGATATCAGCCCCAGCATTTT
NA | TRBJ2-2 | TRBV7-3 | NA | CASSLRGDRSHTGELFF | TGTGCCAGCAGCCTCAGGGGGGATAGGTCCCACACCGGGGAGCTGTTTTTT
NA | TRBJ2-5 | TRBV27 | TRBD2 | CASSLYSGETQYF | TGTGCCAGCAGTTTGTATAGCGGGGAGACCCAGTACTTC
NA | TRBJ2-7 | TRBV6-1 | NA | CASSEALVAGHEQYF | TGTGCCAGCAGTGAGGCCCTCGTGGCGGGGCACGAGCAGTACTTC
NA | TRBJ1-2 | TRBV11-2 | TRBD1 | CASSPLRDREPPNYGYTF | TGTGCCAGCAGCCCTCTCCGGGACAGGGAGCCACCTAACTATGGCTACACCTTC
NA | TRBJ2-7 | TRBV13 | TRBD1 | CASSLRSGQGSYEQYF | TGTGCCAGCAGCCTTAGGTCGGGACAGGGGTCCTACGAGCAGTACTTC
once | TRBJ1-5 | TRBV5-8 | NA | CASSLGPGASQPQHF | TGTGCCAGCAGCTTGGGCCCGGGAGCGAGTCAGCCCCAGCATTTT
NA | TRBJ2-7 | TRBV27 | TRBD1 | CASSLSPGGHYYEQYF | TGTGCCAGCAGTTTATCCCCAGGGGGCCATTACTACGAGCAGTACTTC
NA | TRBJ2-2 | TRBV27 | NA | CASSLPGSANTGELFF | TGTGCCAGCAGTTTGCCCGGCAGCGCGAACACCGGGGAGCTGTTTTTT
NA | TRBJ1-1 | TRBV14 | NA | CASRQGGGTEAFF | TGTGCCAGCCGTCAGGGAGGGGGCACTGAAGCTTTCTTT
NA | TRBJ2-1 | TRBV19 | TRBD2 | CASSLSLASGLYNEQFF | TGTGCCAGTAGTCTTTCTTTAGCTAGCGGGCTGTACAATGAGCAGTTCTTC
once | TRBJ2-7 | TRBV4-1 | NA | CASSQGWSRGSEQYF | TGCGCCAGCAGCCAAGGGTGGTCCAGGGGCTCCGAGCAGTACTTC
NA | TRBJ1-1 | TRBV7-9 | TRBD1 | CASSPSQGMNTEAFF | TGTGCCAGCAGCCCTTCACAGGGGATGAACACTGAAGCTTTCTTT
NA | TRBJ1-5 | TRBV2 | TRBD1 | CASTDEKGAEADQPQHF | TGTGCCAGCACCGATGAGAAGGGGGCCGAGGCCGATCAGCCCCAGCATTTT
NA | TRBJ1-1 | TRBV7-3 | TRBD1 | CASSLNGVGQGQNTEAFF | TGTGCCAGCAGCTTAAATGGCGTTGGACAGGGGCAGAACACTGAAGCTTTCTTT